Below, 22 T cell receptor beta chains from the same sample are listed, as sequenced in a study of neurological immune-mediated disorders. From the 5' RACE reads, TCRdb called clonotypes with MiXCR, one entry per CDR3 protein. The profile shows 55,000 to 70,000 distinct CDR3 sequences, about an eighth of them singletons. The sample comprised PBMCs. The receptors shown here come from a man aged 60 to 75 in good health.

This clonotype was counted between two and nine times. This rearrangement joins TRBV11-2 to TRBJ1-2; the match to TRBD1 covers 11 bases. The germline V gene encodes CDR1 SGHAT and CDR2 FQNNGV. The CDR3 is made up of 15 amino acids. With V trimmed by 4 bases and J by 8 bases, 9 bases remained unmatched. The CDR3 protein is CASSSLGDRGEGYTF. CDR3 nucleotides: TGTGCCAGCAGCTCACTGGGGGACAGGGGGGAAGGCTACACCTTC.

As concerns this clonotype: A read error may explain this, as a much larger clone is one base away. It is unclear where the CDR3 begins or ends on the DNA, so no DNA is shown, and the CDR3 is as TCRdb lists it. This chain uses TRBV5-1 with TRBJ1-5; the table's D call, TRBD1, has no DNA check behind it. The germline V gene encodes CDR1 SGHRS and CDR2 YFSETQ. The CDR3 totals 15 residues, both ends included. This CDR3 is CASSLVAGGNQPPHF.

This clonotype was seen at least ten times. J is TRBJ2-1 and V is TRBV12-5; the D is unclear. The ends were cut back, 1 base at V and 9 bases at J, with 25 bases in the middle. Germline V gene sequence: CDR1 LGHNT, CDR2 FRNRAP. The CDR3 extends over 18 amino acids. The CDR3 DNA reads as TGTGCTAGTGGTTTGGGCCCTGAGTCTTCTCGGGCGATGGGTGAGCAGTTCTTC. Translating it yields CASGLGPESSRAMGEQFF. The variable domain in full, completed from reference TRBV12-5 and TRBJ2-1, reads DARVTQTPRHKVTEMGQEVTMRCQPILGHNTVFWYRQTMMQGLELLAYFRNRAPLDDSGMPKDRFSAEMPDATLATLKIQPSEPRDSAVYFCASGLGPESSRAMGEQFFGPGTRLTVL.

This clonotype has just a few counts. The CDR3 nucleotides are TGCAGCGTTGATTTACGTGGTGAGCGGGGGAACTACAATGAGCAGTTCTTC. Translation gives CSVDLRGERGNYNEQFF. The chain has TRBV29-1 and TRBJ2-1, with 8 bases matching TRBD2. There are 17 residues in the CDR3. Trimming at V came to 3 bases and at J to 3 bases, leaving 13 bases not matched to a gene. In germline, CDR1 is SQVTM, CDR2 ANQGSEA.

This clonotype was picked up many times. This rearrangement joins TRBV11-2 to TRBJ1-4; no clear D. Germline CDR1 is SGHAT and CDR2 is FQNNGV. V was cut by 2 bases and J by 4 bases, with 11 bases left in between. The length of the CDR3 is 15 residues. CDR3 DNA sequence: TGTGCCAGCAGCTTAAGCGTGGGTCTTAATGAAAAACTGTTTTTT. Encoded protein: CASSLSVGLNEKLFF.

The chain has TRBV4-1 and TRBJ2-3, with D tentatively TRBD2 (5 bases). The V gene lost 8 bases and the J gene lost 4 bases, with 16 bases spanning the gap. The CDR3 has 14 amino acids. The germline gives CDR1 MGHRA, CDR2 YSYEKL. The CDR3 sequence is CASQVGLQADTQYF. The CDR3 coding sequence is TGCGCCAGCCAAGTTGGACTCCAAGCAGATACGCAGTATTTT.

The chain recombines TRBV5-1 with TRBJ2-5, with TRBD2 matching over 7 bases. Germline CDR1 reads SGHRS; CDR2 reads YFSETQ. The CDR3 is 17 amino acids. V lost 2 bases to trimming and J lost 4 bases; unmatched junction nucleotides: 14. The CDR3 DNA sequence: TGCGCCAGCAGCTTAGCCGAAAGGACATGGGAGGGAGAGACCCAGTACTTC. The encoded protein is CASSLAERTWEGETQYF.

There are many counts of this clonotype. The chain is built from TRBV2 and TRBJ1-2; D is uncertain. This CDR3 region has 16 residues. Germline V gene data show CDR1 as SNHLY and CDR2 as FYNNEI. The V end lost 1 base, the J end lost 8 bases, and 20 bases lay between the germline ends. In DNA form, the CDR3 reads TGTGCCAGCAGTGAAGTACGAATTGGTCAGGCTTCGGGCTACACCTTC. Protein: CASSEVRIGQASGYTF.

This clonotype was detected ten times or more. The chain has TRBV6-6 and TRBJ2-3, with D perhaps TRBD2 (7 bases). V dropped 6 bases and J dropped 3 bases, with 28 bases sitting between them. This CDR3 region has 19 residues. Germline CDR1 and CDR2: MNHNY and SVGAGI (reference sequence). The CDR3 here is CASSLPPGSGGARTDTQYF. CDR3 sequence (DNA): TGTGCCAGCAGCCTACCCCCCGGATCTGGGGGGGCCAGGACAGATACGCAGTATTTT.

This clonotype has a count of ten or more. The CDR3 DNA reads as TGCGCCAGCAGCGAGGGACTAGCGGCAGATACGCAGTATTTT. Translated, it gives CASSEGLAADTQYF. The V gene is TRBV5-1, the J gene TRBJ2-3; 11 bases align to TRBD2. Looked up from germline, CDR1 is SGHRS and CDR2 is YFSETQ. The J segment lost 4 bases and the V segment lost 4 bases, leaving 2 bases of the junction unmatched. This CDR3 has 14 amino acids.

This clonotype was found many times. V usage is TRBV20-1 and J usage is TRBJ2-5, with 8 bases that match TRBD2. The J segment lost 5 bases and the V segment lost 6 bases, leaving 14 bases of the junction unmatched. This CDR3 spans 15 amino acids. Germline V lookup: CDR1 DFQATT, CDR2 SNEGSKA (reference sequence). CDR3 bases: TGCAGTGCCCCCACGGCGGGGGGTAATTCGGAGACCCAGTACTTC. Its protein product is CSAPTAGGNSETQYF.

This clonotype was seen at least ten times. The chain carries TRBV20-1 and TRBJ2-7; TRBD1 matches 10 bases. The junction had 11 bases not matched to a gene; V was cut back by 3 bases and J by 6 bases. The CDR3 consists of 15 residues. Per the germline V gene, CDR1 is DFQATT and CDR2 is SNEGSKA (reference sequence). CDR3 coding DNA: TGCAGTGCTAGGGCCCCGGGGACAGGGGTCCCCGAGCAGTACTTC. Translated: CSARAPGTGVPEQYF.

This clonotype was recorded at least ten times. J is TRBJ2-3 and V is TRBV5-1; D may be TRBD1 (6 bases). The length of the CDR3 is 14 residues. Germline loops: CDR1 SGHRS, CDR2 YFSETQ. V gave up 6 bases and J gave up 0 bases, with 11 bases separating them. CDR3: CASKPGVSTDTQYF. The CDR3 DNA follows: TGCGCCAGCAAGCCAGGGGTCAGCACAGATACGCAGTATTTT.

This clonotype has at least ten counts. CDR3 nucleotides: TGTGCCAGCAGCCATCACAGCGGGGGGGCCCTCTACAATGAGCAGTTCTTC. Its translation is CASSHHSGGALYNEQFF. V is TRBV4-2 and J is TRBJ2-1; 10 bases align to TRBD2. The CDR3 extends over 17 amino acids. The ends lost 3 bases at V and 3 bases at J; junction bases unmatched: 8. CDR1 and CDR2 from the germline V gene are LGHNA and YNFKEQ.

This clonotype was seen ten or more times. The chain has TRBV6-5 and TRBJ1-1, with a tentative D call TRBD1 (5 bases). The V end lost 5 bases, the J end lost 0 bases, and 13 bases lay between the germline ends. Germline V gene data show CDR1 as MNHEY and CDR2 as SVGAGI. The CDR3 has 15 residues. The CDR3 nucleotides read TGTGCCAGCAGTCAAGGCGGACATCTGAACACTGAAGCTTTCTTT. Its translation: CASSQGGHLNTEAFF.

This clonotype was observed a handful of times. The gene calls are TRBV6-5 and TRBJ2-7, with D perhaps matching TRBD1 or TRBD2 (5 bases each). Germline values: CDR1 MNHEY, CDR2 SVGAGI. The V end lost 2 bases, the J end lost 0 bases, and 11 bases lay between the germline ends. The CDR3 length is 15 residues. CDR3 nucleotides: TGTGCCAGCAGTTACGAGGGGACGGTCTCCTACGAGCAGTACTTC. Protein: CASSYEGTVSYEQYF.

This clonotype has more than one count but fewer than ten. This chain uses TRBV15 with TRBJ2-7; 9 nucleotides match TRBD1. CDR1 is LNHNV and CDR2 is YYDKDF in the germline V gene (reference sequence). The CDR3 is made up of 17 amino acids. J was trimmed by 3 bases and V by 0 bases; bases with no gene match: 9. Here the CDR3 reads CATSRDKVGDRVYEQYF. The CDR3 nucleotides are TGTGCCACCAGCAGAGATAAAGTGGGGGACAGGGTCTACGAGCAGTACTTC.

In this sample, this clonotype turned up many times. The CDR3 protein is CASSPGTAKRWNEQFF. CDR3 DNA: TGTGCCAGCAGCCCCGGGACAGCCAAGCGGTGGAATGAGCAGTTCTTC. The chain recombines TRBV7-3 with TRBJ2-1; TRBD1 matches at 7 bases. The trim removed 5 bases at V and 7 bases at J, leaving 14 bases unmatched. This CDR3 is 16 amino acids long. Germline assignment: CDR1 SGHTA and CDR2 FQGTGA.

At least ten counts were recorded for this clonotype. The chain couples TRBV5-5 to TRBJ2-5; TRBD1 or TRBD2 may be the D gene (5 bases each). V dropped 4 bases and J dropped 3 bases, with 10 bases sitting between them. The CDR3 consists of 13 residues. CDR1 is SGHKS, CDR2 YYEKEE, per germline (reference sequence). The CDR3 spells CASSRDPKETQYF. CDR3 coding DNA: TGTGCCAGCAGCCGGGACCCTAAAGAGACCCAGTACTTC. The full variable domain, its missing parts supplied by reference TRBV5-5 and TRBJ2-5, is DAGVTQSPTHLIKTRGQQVTLRCSPISGHKSVSWYQQVLGQGPQFIFQYYEKEERGRGNFPDRFSARQFPNYSSELNVNALLLGDSALYLCASSRDPKETQYFGPGTRLLVL.

This clonotype was recorded at least ten times. The chain uses TRBV7-2 and TRBJ2-7; 7 bases are a match to TRBD2. Per the germline V gene, CDR1 is SGHTA and CDR2 is FQGNSA. The CDR3 sequence is 13 residues long. J was trimmed by 6 bases and V by 3 bases; bases with no gene match: 5. The CDR3 bases are TGTGCCAGCAGCTTTGAGGGGAGGGGCGAGCAGTACTTC. Residues: CASSFEGRGEQYF. Full variable domain (missing parts from reference TRBV7-2 and TRBJ2-7): GAGVSQSPSNKVTEKGKDVELRCDPISGHTALYWYRQSLGQGLEFLIYFQGNSAPDKSGLPSDRFSAERTGGSVSTLTIQRTQQEDSAVYLCASSFEGRGEQYFGPGTRLTVT.

This clonotype has a count of ten or more. The V call is TRBV5-1, the J call TRBJ2-5; no clear D gene. Looked up from germline, CDR1 is SGHRS and CDR2 is YFSETQ. V was trimmed by 7 bases and J by 0 bases, leaving 7 bases between them. The CDR3 sequence is 12 residues long. CDR3 region: CASRTDQETQYF. In DNA, the CDR3 is TGCGCCAGCCGAACAGACCAAGAGACCCAGTACTTC.

In its sample, this clonotype was seen a few times. The rearrangement joins TRBV10-3 to TRBJ1-5; the match to TRBD1 covers 10 bases. Germline CDR1 is ENHRY and CDR2 is SYGVKD. The CDR3 loop spans 15 amino acids. V shed 6 bases and J 2 bases; nucleotides not matched to a gene: 4. CDR3 residues: CAIRAGTGGNQPQHF. Here the CDR3 DNA reads TGTGCCATCAGGGCCGGGACAGGGGGCAATCAGCCCCAGCATTTT.